A single T cell receptor beta chain is shown here with its context. Its antigen remains unidentified. The table came from immunoSEQ multiplex PCR; TCRdb's copy has only in-frame clones and leaves some out. The table shows over 10,000 clones, with roughly 80% occurring only once. The entry originates in a study of STAT3 mutations in large granular lymphocyte leukemia. Study findings and constraints: At least one immunodominant TCR beta clonotype appeared in every T-cell large granular lymphocyte leukemia patient. Variable sampling intervals and differing treatment regimens complicated linking therapy response to TCR clonal burden changes. All newly emerging clones after therapy were STAT3 wild type.

Sequenced sample: peripheral blood mononuclear cells. The TCR comes from a man aged 60-69 years with T-cell large granular lymphocyte leukemia. Some clones in this sample may be carry-over from other donors' samples.

CDR3 bases: TGTGCCAGCAGCCAAGTGGGGGGGGGCTACGAGCAGTACTTC. Translating it yields CASSQVGGGYEQYF. V is TRBV4-2 and J is TRBJ2-7; TRBD2 matches at 7 bases. Germline lookup yields CDR1 LGHNA and CDR2 YNFKEQ. With 1 base clipped from V and 3 bases from J, the junction kept 3 bases outside the gene matches. CDR3 size: 14 residues.